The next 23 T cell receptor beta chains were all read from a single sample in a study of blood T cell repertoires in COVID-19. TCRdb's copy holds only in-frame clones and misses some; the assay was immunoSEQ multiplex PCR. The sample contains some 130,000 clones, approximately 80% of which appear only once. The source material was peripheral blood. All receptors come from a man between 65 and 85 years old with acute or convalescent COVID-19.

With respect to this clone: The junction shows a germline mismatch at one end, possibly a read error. CDR3 sequence: CASSITGSSYQYNLPLHF. DNA of the CDR3: TGTGCCAGTAGTATAACAGGGAGCTCGTACCAGTATAATTTACCCCTCCACTTT. The V call is TRBV19, the J call TRBJ1-6; possible D gene TRBD1, 6 bases. The CDR3 runs to 18 residues. Germline V gene sequence: CDR1 LNHDA, CDR2 SQIVND (reference sequence).

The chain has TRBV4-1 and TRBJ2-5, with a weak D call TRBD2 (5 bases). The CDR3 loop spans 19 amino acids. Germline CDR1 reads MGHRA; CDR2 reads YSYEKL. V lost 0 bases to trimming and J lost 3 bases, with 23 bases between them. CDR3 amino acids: CASSQDTFRGRFGEETQYF. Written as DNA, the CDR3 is TGCGCCAGCAGCCAAGACACTTTTCGAGGAAGGTTCGGGGAAGAGACCCAGTACTTC.

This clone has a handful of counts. CDR3 sequence (DNA): TGCGCCAGCAGCTGGGGACAGGTAATGAGGGTCGGCACTGAAGCTTTCTTT. Protein product: CASSWGQVMRVGTEAFF. The chain has TRBV5-1 and TRBJ1-1, with 8 bases fitting TRBD1. Germline lookup yields CDR1 SGHRS and CDR2 YFSETQ. The CDR3 is 17 amino acids. The V segment lost 3 bases and the J segment 4 bases; nucleotides outside the gene matches: 14.

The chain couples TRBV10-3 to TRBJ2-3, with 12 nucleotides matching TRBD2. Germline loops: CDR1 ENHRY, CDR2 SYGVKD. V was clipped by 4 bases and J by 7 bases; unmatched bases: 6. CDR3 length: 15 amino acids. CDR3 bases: TGTGCCATCAGTGGTTCTAGCGGGGGGGCAAATACGCAGTATTTT. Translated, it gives CAISGSSGGANTQYF.

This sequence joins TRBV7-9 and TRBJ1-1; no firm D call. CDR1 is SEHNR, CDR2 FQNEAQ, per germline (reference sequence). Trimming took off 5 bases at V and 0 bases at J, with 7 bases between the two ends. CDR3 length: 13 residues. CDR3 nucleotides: TGTGCCAGCAGCCTAAATGTGAACACTGAAGCTTTCTTT. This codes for CASSLNVNTEAFF.

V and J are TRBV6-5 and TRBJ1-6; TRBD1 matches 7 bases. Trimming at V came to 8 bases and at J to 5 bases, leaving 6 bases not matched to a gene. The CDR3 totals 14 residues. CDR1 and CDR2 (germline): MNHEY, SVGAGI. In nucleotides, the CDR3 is TGTGCCAGCTCAGGGGGTTCCAATAATTCACCCCTCCACTTT. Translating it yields CASSGGSNNSPLHF.

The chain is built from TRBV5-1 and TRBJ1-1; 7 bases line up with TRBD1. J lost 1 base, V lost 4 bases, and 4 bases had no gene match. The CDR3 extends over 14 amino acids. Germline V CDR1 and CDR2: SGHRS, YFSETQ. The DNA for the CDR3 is TGCGCCAGCAGCCCCGGGACAGCGAACACTGAAGCTTTCTTT. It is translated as CASSPGTANTEAFF. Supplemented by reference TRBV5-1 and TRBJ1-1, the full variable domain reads KAGVTQTPRYLIKTRGQQVTLSCSPISGHRSVSWYQQTPGQGLQFLFEYFSETQRNKGNFPGRFSGRQFSNSRSEMNVSTLELGDSALYLCASSPGTANTEAFFGQGTRLTVV.

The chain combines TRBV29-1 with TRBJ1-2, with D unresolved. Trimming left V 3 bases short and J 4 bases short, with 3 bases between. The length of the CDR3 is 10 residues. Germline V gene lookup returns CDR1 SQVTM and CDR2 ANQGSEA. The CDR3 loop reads CSVDGYGYTF. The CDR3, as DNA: TGCAGCGTTGACGGCTATGGCTACACCTTC.

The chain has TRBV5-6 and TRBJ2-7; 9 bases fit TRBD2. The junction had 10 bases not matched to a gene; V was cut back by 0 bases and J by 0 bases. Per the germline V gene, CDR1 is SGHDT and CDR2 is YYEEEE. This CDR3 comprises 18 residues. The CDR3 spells CASSLGLAGTAYSYEQYF. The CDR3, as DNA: TGTGCCAGCAGCTTGGGCCTAGCGGGGACCGCTTACTCCTACGAGCAGTACTTC.

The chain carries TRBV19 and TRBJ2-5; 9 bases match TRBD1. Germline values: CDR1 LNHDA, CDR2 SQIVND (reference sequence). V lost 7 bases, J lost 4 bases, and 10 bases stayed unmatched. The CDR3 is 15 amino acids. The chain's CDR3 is CASTSTGGRGETQYF. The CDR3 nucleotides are TGTGCCAGTACTTCCACAGGGGGCCGAGGAGAGACCCAGTACTTC.

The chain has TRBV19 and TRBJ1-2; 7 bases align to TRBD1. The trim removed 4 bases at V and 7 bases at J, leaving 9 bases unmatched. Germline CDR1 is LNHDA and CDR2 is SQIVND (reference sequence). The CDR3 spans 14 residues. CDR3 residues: CASSTRQGLFGYTF. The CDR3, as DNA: TGTGCCAGTAGTACCAGACAGGGTTTATTTGGCTACACCTTC. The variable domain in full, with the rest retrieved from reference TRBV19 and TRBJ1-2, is DGGITQSPKYLFRKEGQNVTLSCEQNLNHDAMYWYRQDPGQGLRLIYYSQIVNDFQKGDIAEGYSVSREKKESFPLTVTSAQKNPTAFYLCASSTRQGLFGYTFGSGTRLTVV.

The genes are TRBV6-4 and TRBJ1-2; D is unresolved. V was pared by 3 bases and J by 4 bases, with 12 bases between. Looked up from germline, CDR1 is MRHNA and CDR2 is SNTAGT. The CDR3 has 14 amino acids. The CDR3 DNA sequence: TGTGCCAGCAGTGATTATGGAGGAGCCTATGGCTACACCTTC. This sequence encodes CASSDYGGAYGYTF.

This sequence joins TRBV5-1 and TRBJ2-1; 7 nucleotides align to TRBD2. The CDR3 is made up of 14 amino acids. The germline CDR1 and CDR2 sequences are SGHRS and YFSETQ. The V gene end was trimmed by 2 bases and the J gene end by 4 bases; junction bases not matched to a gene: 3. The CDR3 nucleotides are TGCGCCAGCAGCTTTGGCGGGGGTTACAATGAGCAGTTCTTC. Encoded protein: CASSFGGGYNEQFF. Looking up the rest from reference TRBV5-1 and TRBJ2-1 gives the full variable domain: KAGVTQTPRYLIKTRGQQVTLSCSPISGHRSVSWYQQTPGQGLQFLFEYFSETQRNKGNFPGRFSGRQFSNSRSEMNVSTLELGDSALYLCASSFGGGYNEQFFGPGTRLTVL.

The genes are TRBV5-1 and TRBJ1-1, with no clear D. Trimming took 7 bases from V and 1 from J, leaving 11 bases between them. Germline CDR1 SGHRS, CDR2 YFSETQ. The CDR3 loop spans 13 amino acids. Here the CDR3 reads CASQVSGNTEAFF. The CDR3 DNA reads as TGCGCCAGCCAGGTGTCAGGGAACACTGAAGCTTTCTTT.

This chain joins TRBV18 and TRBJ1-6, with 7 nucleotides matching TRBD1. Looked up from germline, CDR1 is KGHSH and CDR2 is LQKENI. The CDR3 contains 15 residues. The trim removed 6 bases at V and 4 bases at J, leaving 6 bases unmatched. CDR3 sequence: CASSVTGDYNSPLHF. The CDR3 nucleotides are TGTGCCAGCTCGGTAACAGGGGATTATAATTCACCCCTCCACTTT.

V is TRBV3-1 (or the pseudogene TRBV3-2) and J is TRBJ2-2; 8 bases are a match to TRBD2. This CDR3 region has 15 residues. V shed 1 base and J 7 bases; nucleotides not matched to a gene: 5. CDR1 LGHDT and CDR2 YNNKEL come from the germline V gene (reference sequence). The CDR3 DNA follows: TGTGCCAGCAGCCAAGTACCGGGGGGGATCGGGGAGCTGTTTTTT. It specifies CASSQVPGGIGELFF.

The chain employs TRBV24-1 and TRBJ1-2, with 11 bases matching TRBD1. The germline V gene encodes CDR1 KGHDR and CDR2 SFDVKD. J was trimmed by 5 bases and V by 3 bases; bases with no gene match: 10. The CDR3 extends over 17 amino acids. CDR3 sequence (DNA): TGTGCCACCAGTGATACTCAGGACAGGGGGCACTTTTATGGCTACACCTTC. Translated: CATSDTQDRGHFYGYTF.

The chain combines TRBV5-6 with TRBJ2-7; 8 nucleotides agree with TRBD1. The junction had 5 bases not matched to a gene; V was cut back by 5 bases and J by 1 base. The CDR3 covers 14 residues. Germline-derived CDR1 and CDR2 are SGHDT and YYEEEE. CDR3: CASRGRQGSYEQYF. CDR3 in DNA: TGTGCCAGCAGGGGTCGACAGGGGTCCTACGAGCAGTACTTC.

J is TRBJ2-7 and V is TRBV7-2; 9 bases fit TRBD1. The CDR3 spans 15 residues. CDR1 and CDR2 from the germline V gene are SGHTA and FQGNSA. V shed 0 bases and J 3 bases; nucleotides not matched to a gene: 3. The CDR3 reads CASSLAGQGLYEQYF. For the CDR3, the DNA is TGTGCCAGCAGCTTAGCGGGACAGGGACTCTACGAGCAGTACTTC.

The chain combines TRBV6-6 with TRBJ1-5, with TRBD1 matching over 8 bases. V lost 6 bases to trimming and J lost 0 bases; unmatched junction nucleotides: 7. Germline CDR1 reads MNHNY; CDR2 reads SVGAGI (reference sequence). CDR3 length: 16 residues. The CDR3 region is CASSPGQGYSNQPQHF. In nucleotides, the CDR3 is TGTGCCAGCAGCCCCGGACAGGGATATAGCAATCAGCCCCAGCATTTT.

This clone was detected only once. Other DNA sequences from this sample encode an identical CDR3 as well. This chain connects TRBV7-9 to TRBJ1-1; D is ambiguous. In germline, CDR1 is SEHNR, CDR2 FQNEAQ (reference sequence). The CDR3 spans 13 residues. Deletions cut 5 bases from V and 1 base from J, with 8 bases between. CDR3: CASSLRGNTEAFF. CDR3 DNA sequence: TGTGCCAGCAGCCTGCGGGGGAACACTGAAGCTTTCTTT.

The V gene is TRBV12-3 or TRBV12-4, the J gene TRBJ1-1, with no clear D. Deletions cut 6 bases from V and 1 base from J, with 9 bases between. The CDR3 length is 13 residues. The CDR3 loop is CASSIAPNTEAFF. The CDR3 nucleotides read TGTGCCAGCAGCATAGCCCCGAACACTGAAGCTTTCTTT.

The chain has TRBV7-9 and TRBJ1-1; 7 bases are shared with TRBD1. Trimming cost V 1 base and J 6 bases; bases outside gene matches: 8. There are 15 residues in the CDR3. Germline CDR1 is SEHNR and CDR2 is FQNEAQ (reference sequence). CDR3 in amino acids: CASSLGNRGYPEAFF. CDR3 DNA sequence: TGTGCCAGCAGCTTAGGTAACAGGGGCTATCCTGAAGCTTTCTTT.